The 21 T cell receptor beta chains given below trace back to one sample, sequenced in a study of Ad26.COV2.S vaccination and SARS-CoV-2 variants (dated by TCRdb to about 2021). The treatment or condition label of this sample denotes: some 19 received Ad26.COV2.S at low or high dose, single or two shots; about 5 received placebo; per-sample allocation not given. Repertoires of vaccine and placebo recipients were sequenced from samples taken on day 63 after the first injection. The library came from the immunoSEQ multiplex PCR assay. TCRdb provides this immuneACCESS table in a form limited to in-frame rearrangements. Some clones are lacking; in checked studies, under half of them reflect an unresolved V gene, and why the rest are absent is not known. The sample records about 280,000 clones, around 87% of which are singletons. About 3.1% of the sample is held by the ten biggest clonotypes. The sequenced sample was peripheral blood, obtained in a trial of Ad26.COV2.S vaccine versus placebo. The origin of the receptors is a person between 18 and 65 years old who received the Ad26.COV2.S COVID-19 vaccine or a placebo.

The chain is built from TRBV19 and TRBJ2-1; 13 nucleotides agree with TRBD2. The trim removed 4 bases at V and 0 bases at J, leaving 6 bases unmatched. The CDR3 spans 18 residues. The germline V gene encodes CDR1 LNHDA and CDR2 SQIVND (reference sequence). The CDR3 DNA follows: TGTGCCAGTAGTACCACCGGGACTAGCGGGATCTCCTACAATGAGCAGTTCTTC. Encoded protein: CASSTTGTSGISYNEQFF.

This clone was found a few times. The CDR3 is CASSLDVYEQYF. The DNA of the CDR3 is TGTGCCAGCAGCTTAGACGTCTACGAGCAGTACTTC. This chain links TRBV11-2 with TRBJ2-7; D is unclear. Trimming removed 0 bases from V and 3 bases from J, with 3 bases in between. This CDR3 is 12 amino acids long. From germline, CDR1 is SGHAT and CDR2 FQNNGV.

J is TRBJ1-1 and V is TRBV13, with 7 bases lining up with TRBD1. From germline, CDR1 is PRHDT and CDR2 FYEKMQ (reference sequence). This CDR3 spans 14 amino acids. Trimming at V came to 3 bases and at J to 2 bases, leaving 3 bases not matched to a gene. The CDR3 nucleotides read TGTGCCAGCAGCTTGGGACAGTTAAACACTGAAGCTTTCTTT. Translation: CASSLGQLNTEAFF.

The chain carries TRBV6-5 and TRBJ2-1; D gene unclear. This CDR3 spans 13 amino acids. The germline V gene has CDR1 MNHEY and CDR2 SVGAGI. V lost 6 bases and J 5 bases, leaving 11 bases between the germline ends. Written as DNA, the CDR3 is TGTGCCAGCAGCCCGAACTGGGACAATGAGCAGTTCTTC. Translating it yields CASSPNWDNEQFF.

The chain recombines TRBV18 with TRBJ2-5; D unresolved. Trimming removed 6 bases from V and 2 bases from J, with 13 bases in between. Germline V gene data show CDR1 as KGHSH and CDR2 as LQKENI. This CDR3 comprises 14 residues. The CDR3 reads CASSWAADQETQYF. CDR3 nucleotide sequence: TGTGCCAGCTCTTGGGCGGCGGATCAAGAGACCCAGTACTTC.

The DNA of the CDR3 is TGCGCCAGCAGCCTCAGAGGGGCAGTAGAAAATGAGCAGTTCTTC. Its translation: CASSLRGAVENEQFF. The chain uses TRBV4-1 and TRBJ2-1; the D gene could be TRBD1 or TRBD2 (5 bases each). This CDR3 is built from 15 residues. The germline V gene has CDR1 MGHRA and CDR2 YSYEKL. V dropped 4 bases and J dropped 7 bases, with 17 bases sitting between them.

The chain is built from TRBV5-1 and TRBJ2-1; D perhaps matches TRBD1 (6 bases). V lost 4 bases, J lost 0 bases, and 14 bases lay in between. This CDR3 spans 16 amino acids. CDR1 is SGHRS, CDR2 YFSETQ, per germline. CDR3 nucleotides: TGCGCCAGCAGCACCCAGGGGTCGAGCTCCTACAATGAGCAGTTCTTC. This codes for CASSTQGSSSYNEQFF.

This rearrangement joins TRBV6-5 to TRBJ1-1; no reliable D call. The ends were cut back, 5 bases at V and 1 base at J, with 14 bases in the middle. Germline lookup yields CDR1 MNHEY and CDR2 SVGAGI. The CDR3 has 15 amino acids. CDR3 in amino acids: CASSLGLFTNTEAFF. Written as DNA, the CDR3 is TGTGCCAGCAGTCTGGGTCTCTTCACGAACACTGAAGCTTTCTTT.

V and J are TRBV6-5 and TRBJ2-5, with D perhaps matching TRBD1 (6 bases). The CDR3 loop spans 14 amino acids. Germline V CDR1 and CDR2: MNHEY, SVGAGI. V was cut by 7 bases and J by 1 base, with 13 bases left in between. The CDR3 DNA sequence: TGTGCCAGCATACTGGGACAATTCCAAGAGACCCAGTACTTC. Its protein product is CASILGQFQETQYF.

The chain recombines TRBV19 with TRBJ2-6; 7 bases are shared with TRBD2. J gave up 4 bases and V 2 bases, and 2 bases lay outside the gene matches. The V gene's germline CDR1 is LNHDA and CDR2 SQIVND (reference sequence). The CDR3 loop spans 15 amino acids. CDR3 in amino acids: CASSISGAGANVLTF. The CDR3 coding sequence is TGTGCCAGTAGTATAAGCGGGGCAGGGGCCAACGTCCTGACTTTC.

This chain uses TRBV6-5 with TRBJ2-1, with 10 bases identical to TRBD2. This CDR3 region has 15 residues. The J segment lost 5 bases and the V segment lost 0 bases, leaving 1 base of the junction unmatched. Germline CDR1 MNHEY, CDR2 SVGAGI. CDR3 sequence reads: CASSYSGTSDNEQFF. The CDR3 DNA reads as TGTGCCAGCAGTTACTCGGGGACTAGCGACAATGAGCAGTTCTTC.

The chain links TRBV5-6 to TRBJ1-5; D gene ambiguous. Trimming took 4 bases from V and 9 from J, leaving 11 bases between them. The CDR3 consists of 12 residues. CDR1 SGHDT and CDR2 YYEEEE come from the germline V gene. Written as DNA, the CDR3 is TGTGCCAGCAGCAATCTGATCGGGCCCCAGCATTTT. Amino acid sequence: CASSNLIGPQHF.

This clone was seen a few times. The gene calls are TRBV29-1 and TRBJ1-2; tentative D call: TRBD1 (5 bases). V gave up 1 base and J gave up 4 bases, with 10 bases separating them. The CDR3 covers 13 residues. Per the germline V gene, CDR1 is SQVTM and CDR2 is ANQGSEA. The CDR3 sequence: CSVEGGDSYGYTF. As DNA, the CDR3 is TGCAGCGTTGAAGGGGGGGATTCCTATGGCTACACCTTC.

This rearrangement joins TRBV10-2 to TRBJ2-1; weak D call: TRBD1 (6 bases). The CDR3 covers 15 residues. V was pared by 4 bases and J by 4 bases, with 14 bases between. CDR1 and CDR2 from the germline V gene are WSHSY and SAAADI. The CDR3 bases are TGCGCCAGCAGTGCGGAGAACAGGGCTTACAATGAGCAGTTCTTC. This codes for CASSAENRAYNEQFF.

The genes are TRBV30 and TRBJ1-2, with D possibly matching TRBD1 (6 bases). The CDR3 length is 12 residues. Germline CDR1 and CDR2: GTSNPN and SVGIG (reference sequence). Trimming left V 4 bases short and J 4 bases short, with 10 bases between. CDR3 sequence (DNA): TGTGCCTGGACAAGGGGGAGCTATGGCTACACCTTC. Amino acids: CAWTRGSYGYTF.

The CDR3 DNA is TGCAGCGTTGAGTTTCCTATCGGACTAGCGGCCTACAATGAGCAGTTCTTC. Encoded protein: CSVEFPIGLAAYNEQFF. The rearrangement joins TRBV29-1 to TRBJ2-1; 10 nucleotides align to TRBD2. Germline CDR1 and CDR2: SQVTM and ANQGSEA. This CDR3 spans 17 amino acids. V shed 3 bases, J shed 2 bases, and the junction held 10 bases outside the gene matches.

CDR3 sequence: CASSVRGAVTDTQYF. DNA of the CDR3: TGTGCCAGCAGTGTGCGGGGGGCCGTAACAGATACGCAGTATTTT. The V call is TRBV6-4, the J call TRBJ2-3; 8 positions match TRBD2. The V gene's germline CDR1 is MRHNA and CDR2 SNTAGT. With V trimmed by 4 bases and J by 3 bases, 6 bases remained unmatched. The CDR3 has 15 residues.

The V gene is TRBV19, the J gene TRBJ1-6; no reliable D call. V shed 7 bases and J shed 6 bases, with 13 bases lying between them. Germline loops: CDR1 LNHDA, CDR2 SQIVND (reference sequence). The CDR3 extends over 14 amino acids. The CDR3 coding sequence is TGTGCCAGTACCACCCTGGCGGGTAATTCACCCCTCCACTTT. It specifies CASTTLAGNSPLHF.

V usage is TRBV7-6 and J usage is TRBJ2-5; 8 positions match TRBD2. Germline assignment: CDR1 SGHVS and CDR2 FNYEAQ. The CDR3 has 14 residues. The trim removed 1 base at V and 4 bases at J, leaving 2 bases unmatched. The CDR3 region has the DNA TGTGCCAGCAGCTTAGAGGCGGGAGGAGAGACCCAGTACTTC. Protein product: CASSLEAGGETQYF.

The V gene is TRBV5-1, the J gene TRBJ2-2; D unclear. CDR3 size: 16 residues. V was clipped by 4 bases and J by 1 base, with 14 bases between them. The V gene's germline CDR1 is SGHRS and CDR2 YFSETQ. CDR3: CASSITPRKNTGELFF. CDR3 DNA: TGCGCCAGCAGCATCACTCCGCGGAAGAACACCGGGGAGCTGTTTTTT.

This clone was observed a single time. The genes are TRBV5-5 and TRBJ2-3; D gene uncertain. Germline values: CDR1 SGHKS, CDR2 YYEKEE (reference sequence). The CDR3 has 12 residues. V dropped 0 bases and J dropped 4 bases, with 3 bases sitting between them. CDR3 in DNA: TGTGCCAGCAGCTTGGAGGCAGATACGCAGTATTTT. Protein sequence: CASSLEADTQYF. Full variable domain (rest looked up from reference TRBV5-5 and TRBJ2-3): DAGVTQSPTHLIKTRGQQVTLRCSPISGHKSVSWYQQVLGQGPQFIFQYYEKEERGRGNFPDRFSARQFPNYSSELNVNALLLGDSALYLCASSLEADTQYFGPGTRLTVL.